Sequencing of this T cell receptor (beta chain) was carried out in a study of graft-versus-host responses after intestinal transplantation. Study context: Transplant types were multivisceral, liver-intestinal, or isolated intestinal. Tacrolimus and steroids were given for 2 to 3 years to all recipients after anti-thymocyte globulin induction.

Regarding the study as a whole: Detected in recipient marrow were GvH clones, some of which were first observed in ileum or blood. Early post-transplant HvG declines were associated with peak circulating GvH clone levels.

Some clones are missing from TCRdb's copy, which holds only in-frame ones; the method was immunoSEQ multiplex PCR. The table shows around 90,000 clones, with 80% to 95% occurring only once. In the case of this clone: What it binds is unknown.

Germline V gene lookup returns CDR1 SGHRS and CDR2 YFSETQ. V shed 0 bases, J shed 7 bases, and the junction held 7 bases outside the gene matches. The CDR3 consists of 16 residues. The sample in question was unstimulated CD8+ T cells sorted from spleen or lymph node cells, obtained before intestinal transplant. This TCR was recovered from a human donor who received an intestinal transplant. The chain recombines TRBV5-1 with TRBJ2-1; 10 bases map to TRBD2. CDR3 DNA sequence: TGCGCCAGCAGCTTGGGGTCTAGCGGGAGTTGGAATGAGCAGTTCTTC. This translates into CASSLGSSGSWNEQFF.